Presented here are 30 T cell receptor beta chains from one specimen sequenced in a study of pediatric ulcerative colitis. The assay was immunoSEQ multiplex PCR, and TCRdb's table has in-frame clones only and misses some. The sample yields 8,500 to 13,000 clones, approximately 80% seen once. During colonoscopy, one to two rectal pinch biopsies were collected. Sequenced material: gut tissue. The source of these receptors is a girl aged 10 to 17 who was a control in a study of pediatric ulcerative colitis.

The V gene is TRBV29-1, the J gene TRBJ2-1, with no clear D. V was pared by 3 bases and J by 8 bases, with 14 bases between. The CDR3 length is 13 residues. Looked up from germline, CDR1 is SQVTM and CDR2 is ANQGSEA. This CDR3 is CSVDNAPQDEQFF. Written as DNA, the CDR3 is TGCAGCGTTGATAACGCCCCCCAGGATGAGCAGTTCTTC.

J is TRBJ2-5 and V is TRBV5-6; no definite D call. Germline values: CDR1 SGHDT, CDR2 YYEEEE. The CDR3 contains 14 residues. Trimming shortened V by 6 bases and J by 1 base, and 13 bases separated the two germline ends. The CDR3 reads CASTFLRAQETQYF. The CDR3 DNA follows: TGTGCCAGCACCTTCCTGCGCGCCCAAGAGACCCAGTACTTC.

CDR3 sequence (DNA): TGTGCCAGCAGTGAAGTAGTAGGAAACACTGAAGCTTTCTTT. Translated: CASSEVVGNTEAFF. The rearrangement links TRBV6-1 to TRBJ1-1; D gene unclear. Trimming stripped 1 base from V and 2 bases from J, with 8 bases between. The CDR3 consists of 14 residues. The germline V gene has CDR1 MNHNS and CDR2 SASEGT.

The gene calls are TRBV5-6 and TRBJ1-3; a possible D gene is TRBD1 (5 bases). This CDR3 is 15 amino acids long. Germline V gene lookup returns CDR1 SGHDT and CDR2 YYEEEE. V was shortened by 4 bases and J by 3 bases, with 14 bases between the two germline ends. The CDR3 region is CASSLRGAGGNTIYF. For the CDR3, the DNA is TGTGCCAGCAGCCTCCGGGGCGCGGGTGGAAACACCATATATTTT.

This clone was detected once. This rearrangement joins TRBV19 to TRBJ1-4; 9 bases fit TRBD1. Germline V lookup: CDR1 LNHDA, CDR2 SQIVND (reference sequence). The V gene end was trimmed by 4 bases and the J gene end by 4 bases; junction bases not matched to a gene: 4. This CDR3 is 15 amino acids long. The CDR3 sequence is CASSTLGQGNEKLFF. CDR3 nucleotides: TGTGCCAGTAGTACCCTGGGACAGGGTAATGAAAAACTGTTTTTT.

The chain employs TRBV4-1 and TRBJ2-5; D possibly corresponds to TRBD1 (6 bases). Trimming took 0 bases from V and 1 from J, leaving 12 bases between them. The CDR3 loop spans 16 amino acids. Germline V gene data show CDR1 as MGHRA and CDR2 as YSYEKL. The CDR3 nucleotides read TGCGCCAGCAGCCAAGATCTTAGGACAGTCCAAGAGACCCAGTACTTC. Its protein product is CASSQDLRTVQETQYF.

The chain recombines TRBV6-1 with TRBJ1-2; TRBD1 matches at 12 bases. Germline assignment: CDR1 MNHNS and CDR2 SASEGT. The CDR3 length is 16 residues. The junction had 8 bases not matched to a gene; V was cut back by 4 bases and J by 5 bases. The CDR3 DNA reads as TGTGCCAGCAGTGCCGGGACAGGGGGCCGGCTTTATGGCTACACCTTC. It yields the protein CASSAGTGGRLYGYTF.

The chain joins TRBV2 to TRBJ1-5, with D possibly TRBD1 on 6 matching bases. This CDR3 has 14 amino acids. CDR1 is SNHLY, CDR2 FYNNEI, per germline. V was shortened by 6 bases and J by 3 bases, with 12 bases between the two germline ends. CDR3 sequence (DNA): TGTGCCAGCAGGATGGACAGTCTCAATCAGCCCCAGCATTTT. Translating it yields CASRMDSLNQPQHF.

The chain uses TRBV18 and TRBJ1-1; 8 nucleotides align to TRBD1. CDR3 size: 12 residues. Per the germline V gene, CDR1 is KGHSH and CDR2 is LQKENI. Germline trimming cut 2 bases from V and 7 bases from J; bases unmatched to any gene: 0. The CDR3 protein is CASSPGQGEAFF. Here the CDR3 DNA reads TGTGCCAGCTCACCAGGACAGGGTGAAGCTTTCTTT.

V usage is TRBV16 and J usage is TRBJ2-4; D gene uncertain. V lost 8 bases to trimming and J lost 0 bases, with 23 bases between them. This CDR3 is 18 amino acids long. CDR1 is KGHSY, CDR2 FQNENV, per germline. CDR3 sequence reads: CASYTSITDSLAKNIQYF. The DNA for the CDR3 is TGTGCCAGCTACACTTCGATCACGGATTCCCTAGCCAAAAACATTCAGTACTTC.

V and J are TRBV10-3 and TRBJ2-7; 7 bases are shared with TRBD1. Germline CDR1 ENHRY, CDR2 SYGVKD. The CDR3 contains 14 residues. Trimming took 3 bases from V and 5 from J; bases not matched to a gene: 7. Here the CDR3 reads CAISDPLDRDEQYF. The CDR3 region has the DNA TGTGCCATCAGTGATCCCCTCGACAGGGACGAGCAGTACTTC.

The J gene is TRBJ1-5, the V gene TRBV10-3; 7 bases line up with TRBD1. The CDR3 contains 13 residues. Losses at the gene ends were 11 bases for V and 4 bases for J; bases not matched to a gene: 8. Germline CDR1 ENHRY, CDR2 SYGVKD. The CDR3 protein is CAATGQLNQPQHF. CDR3 coding DNA: TGTGCCGCCACGGGACAGTTAAATCAGCCCCAGCATTTT.

The chain links TRBV30 to TRBJ1-4; TRBD1 agrees at 8 bases. Unmatched junction bases numbered 8, after V lost 4 bases and J lost 4 bases. Germline CDR1 is GTSNPN and CDR2 is SVGIG (reference sequence). The CDR3 is made up of 15 amino acids. The CDR3 region has the DNA TGTGCCTGGAAAAGGACAGGGAGTGGTAATGAAAAACTGTTTTTT. Translation gives CAWKRTGSGNEKLFF. The variable domain in full, with the rest retrieved from reference TRBV30 and TRBJ1-4, is SQTIHQWPATLVQPVGSPLSLECTVEGTSNPNLYWYRQAAGRGLQLLFYSVGIGQISSEVPQNLSASRPQDRQFILSSKKLLLSDSGFYLCAWKRTGSGNEKLFFGSGTQLSVL.

The J gene is TRBJ1-2, the V gene TRBV29-1; 7 positions agree with TRBD1. CDR3 size: 14 residues. Germline V gives CDR1 SQVTM, CDR2 ANQGSEA. The trim removed 4 bases at V and 2 bases at J, leaving 7 bases unmatched. The CDR3 coding sequence is TGCAGCGTTGGAGGGAGGGGGCGCAACTATGGCTACACCTTC. It yields the protein CSVGGRGRNYGYTF.

This chain uses TRBV6-6 with TRBJ2-7, with 9 bases that match TRBD1. In germline, CDR1 is MNHNY, CDR2 SVGAGI (reference sequence). The CDR3 is 13 amino acids. The V gene end was trimmed by 6 bases and the J gene end by 6 bases; junction bases not matched to a gene: 6. The CDR3 DNA follows: TGTGCCAGCAGACCGACAGGGGGAGGCGAGCAGTACTTC. Translating gives CASRPTGGGEQYF.

This rearrangement joins TRBV5-4 to TRBJ2-1; 8 bases are a match to TRBD1. The germline gives CDR1 SGHNT, CDR2 YYREEE (reference sequence). CDR3 length: 16 residues. J was trimmed by 0 bases and V by 4 bases; bases with no gene match: 6. The CDR3 region has the DNA TGTGCCAGCAGCCCCCCCGGGACAGGCTCCTACAATGAGCAGTTCTTC. This codes for CASSPPGTGSYNEQFF. Complete variable domain (other parts from reference TRBV5-4 and TRBJ2-1): ETGVTQSPTHLIKTRGQQVTLRCSSQSGHNTVSWYQQALGQGPQFIFQYYREEENGRGNFPPRFSGLQFPNYSSELNVNALELDDSALYLCASSPPGTGSYNEQFFGPGTRLTVL.

The chain links TRBV6-6 to TRBJ1-4; D may be TRBD1 (6 bases). This CDR3 has 13 amino acids. Germline V gene lookup returns CDR1 MNHNY and CDR2 SVGAGI (reference sequence). Trimming took 5 bases from V and 6 from J, leaving 10 bases between them. CDR3 DNA: TGTGCCAGCAGTGGCAGGGGCGATGAAAAACTGTTTTTT. It encodes CASSGRGDEKLFF.

This clone occurred once. This chain connects TRBV30 to TRBJ1-3; D gene uncertain. Trimming removed 3 bases at V and 1 base at J, with 4 bases between. Germline lookup yields CDR1 GTSNPN and CDR2 SVGIG (reference sequence). The CDR3 runs 12 residues. CDR3 nucleotide sequence: TGTGCCTGGAGGGTATCTGGAAACACCATATATTTT. Residues: CAWRVSGNTIYF.

This rearrangement joins TRBV5-5 to TRBJ2-3; no clear D gene. V gave up 10 bases and J gave up 4 bases, with 22 bases separating them. This CDR3 comprises 15 residues. The germline CDR1 and CDR2 sequences are SGHKS and YYEKEE (reference sequence). CDR3 coding DNA: TGTGCCGCCAAAAAGTACCTACTAAGCTCAGATACGCAGTATTTT. Amino acid sequence: CAAKKYLLSSDTQYF.

This chain connects TRBV5-4 to TRBJ2-1; 12 nucleotides line up with TRBD2. CDR3 size: 15 residues. With 4 bases clipped from V and 7 bases from J, the junction kept 6 bases outside the gene matches. Germline V gene sequence: CDR1 SGHNT, CDR2 YYREEE (reference sequence). The CDR3 DNA sequence: TGTGCCAGCAGCACTACTAGCGGGAGGTGGAATGAGCAGTTCTTC. Protein sequence: CASSTTSGRWNEQFF.

The gene calls are TRBV7-8 and TRBJ1-2; D is uncertain. The CDR3 is made up of 14 amino acids. V was trimmed by 7 bases and J by 6 bases, leaving 18 bases between them. Germline CDR1 reads SGHVS; CDR2 reads FQNEAQ. The CDR3 DNA reads TGTGCCAGCACCGATCGTGGAGGGTCTGATGGCTACACCTTC. Its protein product is CASTDRGGSDGYTF.

The CDR3 sequence is CATSREAEGAKNIQYF. In nucleotides, the CDR3 is TGTGCCACCAGCAGAGAGGCGGAAGGGGCCAAAAACATTCAGTACTTC. The chain links TRBV15 to TRBJ2-4; no definite D call. The germline CDR1 and CDR2 sequences are LNHNV and YYDKDF (reference sequence). The CDR3 is made up of 16 amino acids. V was trimmed by 0 bases and J by 1 base, leaving 10 bases between them.

This chain joins TRBV7-2 and TRBJ1-3; perhaps TRBD1 as D (5 bases). The CDR3 is 13 residues long. V was trimmed by 5 bases and J by 0 bases, leaving 5 bases between them. CDR1 is SGHTA and CDR2 is FQGNSA in the germline V gene. CDR3 region: CASSQGSGNTIYF. The CDR3, as DNA: TGTGCCAGCAGCCAGGGCTCTGGAAACACCATATATTTT.

In its sample, this clone was seen a few times. This rearrangement joins TRBV7-3 to TRBJ2-2; 8 positions agree with TRBD1. The germline gives CDR1 SGHTA, CDR2 FQGTGA. The CDR3 has 16 amino acids. Trimming at V came to 6 bases and at J to 0 bases, leaving 6 bases not matched to a gene. The CDR3 nucleotides are TGTGCCAGCAGGAATAAGGGACAGGCGAACACCGGGGAGCTGTTTTTT. This gives the protein CASRNKGQANTGELFF.

The CDR3 DNA is TGTGCCAGCAGTTGGGCAGGCGAGTCCTACGAGCAGTACTTC. Amino acid sequence: CASSWAGESYEQYF. The V call is TRBV27, the J call TRBJ2-7; D uncertain. V dropped 4 bases and J dropped 1 base, with 11 bases sitting between them. CDR3 length: 14 amino acids. CDR1 and CDR2 from the germline V gene are MNHEY and SMNVEV (reference sequence).

The genes are TRBV5-4 and TRBJ2-1; D gene unclear. The CDR3 is made up of 17 amino acids. V was pared by 1 base and J by 0 bases, with 14 bases between. Germline V gene lookup returns CDR1 SGHNT and CDR2 YYREEE (reference sequence). The CDR3 DNA is TGTGCCAGCAGCTTGTTTATTGGCGTGAGCTCCTACAATGAGCAGTTCTTC. Translating it yields CASSLFIGVSSYNEQFF.

The DNA for the CDR3 is TGTGCCAGCAGCGGACTTCGGGAGACCCAGTACTTC. This gives the protein CASSGLRETQYF. The J gene is TRBJ2-5, the V gene TRBV7-9; D might be TRBD2 (5 bases). The CDR3 is 12 amino acids. Germline V gene data show CDR1 as SEHNR and CDR2 as FQNEAQ (reference sequence). Trimming took off 5 bases at V and 5 bases at J, with 9 bases between the two ends.

The chain has TRBV6-5 and TRBJ2-1; 7 bases map to TRBD1. V gave up 5 bases and J gave up 5 bases; unmatched junction bases: 6. The germline V gene has CDR1 MNHEY and CDR2 SVGAGI. This CDR3 spans 14 amino acids. The CDR3 region is CASSLGQTNNEQFF. The CDR3 bases are TGTGCCAGCAGTCTGGGACAGACCAACAATGAGCAGTTCTTC.

This clone has more than one count but fewer than ten. V usage is TRBV4-2 and J usage is TRBJ2-1; 9 nucleotides match TRBD2. The germline V gene encodes CDR1 LGHNA and CDR2 YNFKEQ. The junction had 0 bases not matched to a gene; V was cut back by 0 bases and J by 0 bases. The CDR3 totals 16 residues. The CDR3 DNA sequence: TGTGCCAGCAGCCAAGATAGCGGGAGCTCCTACAATGAGCAGTTCTTC. This gives the protein CASSQDSGSSYNEQFF.

The rearrangement joins TRBV19 to TRBJ2-1; 7 nucleotides align to TRBD2. The V gene's germline CDR1 is LNHDA and CDR2 SQIVND (reference sequence). The CDR3 is 15 amino acids. The trim removed 4 bases at V and 1 base at J, leaving 4 bases unmatched. In nucleotides, the CDR3 is TGTGCCAGTAGTACGACTAGCTTTTCCTACAATGAGCAGTTCTTC. It codes for CASSTTSFSYNEQFF.